The T cell receptor (beta chain) described here comes from a study of identical twins. The CDR3 spans 13 residues. Between the trimmed V and J ends, which lost 8 bases and 5 bases, there was a span of 16 bases. CDR1 is DFQATT and CDR2 is SNEGSKA in the germline V gene (reference sequence). Each CDR3 protein is one row after TCRdb ran MiXCR on the 5' RACE reads. The sample lists roughly 500,000 distinct CDR3 sequences; about 20% were seen once. Overall study results and limits: Compared with unrelated sharing, twin-shared out-of-frame alpha sequences had more low-probability sequences.

As concerns this clonotype: Antigen specificity is unknown.

In addition, the sample was reused for a study of T cells expressing NK-cell markers. As reported in that work: HCMV serostatus: seven of eight sequenced donors positive, one negative.

This receptor was taken from a woman between 18 and 29 years old in good health. The chain employs TRBV20-1 and TRBJ2-1; tentatively, D is TRBD2 (7 bases). Material for sequencing was CD4+ T cells sorted from blood. CDR3 sequence reads: CSTGGQVDNEQFF. CDR3 in DNA: TGCAGTACCGGGGGGCAGGTGGACAATGAGCAGTTCTTC.